This entry describes one T cell receptor (beta chain). These data are taken from a study of blood T cell repertoires in COVID-19. Study details: Researchers got acute and convalescent COVID-19 samples from the United States, Italy and Spain. Sample material is recorded as cDNA or gDNA derived from T cells, B-cell-depleted T cells, or PBMCs.

TCRdb keeps only in-frame clones here, not all; method: immunoSEQ multiplex PCR. The table records approximately 46,000 clones, approximately 80% of them present only once. Germline V gene data show CDR1 as SGHTA and CDR2 as FQGNSA. The CDR3 spans 16 residues. The ends were cut back, 1 base at V and 4 bases at J, with 14 bases in the middle. The sequencing input was peripheral blood. This rearrangement joins TRBV7-2 to TRBJ1-5; D not certain. The clonotype was recovered from an older man with acute or convalescent COVID-19. CDR3 amino acids: CASSLGERTGNQPQHF. For the CDR3, the DNA is TGTGCCAGCAGCTTAGGGGAGCGGACGGGGAATCAGCCCCAGCATTTT.